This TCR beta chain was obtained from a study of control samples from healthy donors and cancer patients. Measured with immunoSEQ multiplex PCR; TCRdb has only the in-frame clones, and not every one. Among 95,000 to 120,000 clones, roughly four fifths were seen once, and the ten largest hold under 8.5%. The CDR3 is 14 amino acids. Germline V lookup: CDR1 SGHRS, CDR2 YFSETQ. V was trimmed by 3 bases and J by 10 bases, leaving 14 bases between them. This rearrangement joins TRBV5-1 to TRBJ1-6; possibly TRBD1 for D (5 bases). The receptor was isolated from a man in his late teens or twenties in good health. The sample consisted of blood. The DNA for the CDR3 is TGCGCCAGCAGCTCAACCCCTGGGGCATCACCCCTCCACTTT. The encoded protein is CASSSTPGASPLHF.